Below, 21 T cell receptor beta chains from the same sample are listed, as sequenced in a study of CD8 T cells in Susac syndrome. An input of roughly 0.45 to 1 ug of RNA was subjected to reverse transcription using random hexamers. TCRdb re-called the immunoSEQ multiplex PCR reads with MiXCR, one entry per CDR3 protein. The sample lists around 170,000 distinct CDR3 sequences; 95% were seen once. The sample consisted of CD8+ T cells from PBMCs. These receptors all come from a human donor with Susac syndrome.

J is TRBJ2-1 and V is TRBV6-5; 14 bases are shared with TRBD2. With V trimmed by 5 bases and J by 9 bases, 6 bases remained unmatched. The germline CDR1 and CDR2 sequences are MNHEY and SVGAGI. CDR3 size: 15 residues. The CDR3 DNA is TGTGCCAGCAGTCACGGACTAGCGGGAGGTCGTGAGCAGTTCTTC. It is translated as CASSHGLAGGREQFF.

This rearrangement joins TRBV6-1 to TRBJ2-7, with D possibly matching TRBD1 (5 bases). Trimming removed 8 bases at V and 5 bases at J, with 10 bases between. The CDR3 loop spans 11 amino acids. Germline values: CDR1 MNHNS, CDR2 SASEGT. DNA for the CDR3: TGTGCCAGCTGTACAGGTCACGAGCAGTACTTC. Translated, it gives CASCTGHEQYF.

V gene TRBV28 combines with J gene TRBJ2-1, with TRBD1 identical over 8 bases. The trim removed 5 bases at V and 1 base at J, leaving 4 bases unmatched. CDR3 length: 15 amino acids. CDR1 and CDR2 (germline): MDHEN, SYDVKM. The CDR3 sequence is CASSPDRVSYNEQFF. In DNA, the CDR3 is TGTGCCAGCAGTCCGGACAGGGTGTCCTACAATGAGCAGTTCTTC.

V usage is TRBV5-4 and J usage is TRBJ1-1; 9 nucleotides match TRBD1. The CDR3 has 16 amino acids. With 4 bases clipped from V and 6 bases from J, the junction kept 13 bases outside the gene matches. The germline V gene encodes CDR1 SGHNT and CDR2 YYREEE (reference sequence). The CDR3 region has the DNA TGTGCCAGCAGCCTCGTCCCCGGGACAGGGAGGGCTGAAGCTTTCTTT. Translating it yields CASSLVPGTGRAEAFF.

The chain combines TRBV7-9 with TRBJ1-2; a weak D match, TRBD1 (5 bases). V was pared by 5 bases and J by 3 bases, with 10 bases between. Germline lookup yields CDR1 SEHNR and CDR2 FQNEAQ (reference sequence). The CDR3 runs to 13 residues. The CDR3 reads CASSMTEDYGYTF. CDR3 bases: TGTGCCAGCAGCATGACAGAGGACTATGGCTACACCTTC.

J is TRBJ2-7 and V is TRBV28; D is possibly TRBD2 (5 bases). Looked up from germline, CDR1 is MDHEN and CDR2 is SYDVKM. V lost 5 bases and J 3 bases, leaving 17 bases between the germline ends. This CDR3 spans 15 amino acids. CDR3 DNA sequence: TGTGCCAGCAGTCTAACGCTCGGGGAACGCTACGAGCAGTACTTC. Protein product: CASSLTLGERYEQYF. Drawing the rest from reference TRBV28 and TRBJ2-7, the complete variable domain is DVKVTQSSRYLVKRTGEKVFLECVQDMDHENMFWYRQDPGLGLRLIYFSYDVKMKEKGDIPEGYSVSREKKERFSLILESASTNQTSMYLCASSLTLGERYEQYFGPGTRLTVT.

The J gene is TRBJ2-3, the V gene TRBV5-1, with 8 bases that match TRBD2. CDR3 length: 16 residues. Germline values: CDR1 SGHRS, CDR2 YFSETQ. The junction had 10 bases not matched to a gene; V was cut back by 3 bases and J by 4 bases. CDR3 in amino acids: CASSYTSGTPPDTQYF. The CDR3 bases are TGCGCCAGCAGCTATACTAGCGGCACTCCACCAGATACGCAGTATTTT.

This chain connects TRBV30 to TRBJ2-1, with 7 bases identical to TRBD2. The CDR3 is made up of 12 amino acids. From germline, CDR1 is GTSNPN and CDR2 SVGIG (reference sequence). The trim removed 5 bases at V and 7 bases at J, leaving 5 bases unmatched. The CDR3, as DNA: TGTGCCTGGGGGAGCGGGGATAATGAGCAGTTCTTC. This encodes CAWGSGDNEQFF.

The genes are TRBV30 and TRBJ1-1; the D gene is possibly TRBD1 (6 bases). The CDR3 runs to 15 residues. Per germline, CDR1 GTSNPN and CDR2 SVGIG (reference sequence). Trimming took 1 base from V and 4 from J, leaving 16 bases between them. CDR3 bases: TGTGCCTGGAGTGGGGTTACAGGGTTTAGCACTGAAGCTTTCTTT. Translating gives CAWSGVTGFSTEAFF.

The gene calls are TRBV27 and TRBJ2-3, with a possible D match to TRBD2 (5 bases). There are 15 residues in the CDR3. Germline-derived CDR1 and CDR2 are MNHEY and SMNVEV (reference sequence). The V and J ends lost 4 bases and 2 bases respectively, with 13 bases between them. The CDR3 is CASSSRLLYTDTQYF. The CDR3 nucleotides are TGTGCCAGCAGTTCCAGACTACTATACACAGATACGCAGTATTTT.

The J gene is TRBJ2-2, the V gene TRBV6-5; no clear D. Trimming removed 2 bases from V and 6 bases from J, with 4 bases in between. CDR1 and CDR2 (germline): MNHEY, SVGAGI. The CDR3 has 12 amino acids. The CDR3 DNA is TGTGCCAGCAGTTACGAAGCCGGGGAGCTGTTTTTT. Protein product: CASSYEAGELFF.

Here the CDR3 DNA reads TGTGCCAGCAGGGGCATTTTGATCGAGCAGTTCTTC. Protein product: CASRGILIEQFF. The chain combines TRBV12-3 or TRBV12-4 with TRBJ2-1; no firm D call. Trimming shortened V by 6 bases and J by 10 bases, and 13 bases separated the two germline ends. The CDR3 is made up of 12 amino acids.

V and J are TRBV27 and TRBJ2-3; 8 bases match TRBD2. With 2 bases clipped from V and 5 bases from J, the junction kept 3 bases outside the gene matches. This CDR3 is 14 amino acids long. Germline V gene lookup returns CDR1 MNHEY and CDR2 SMNVEV (reference sequence). As DNA, the CDR3 is TGTGCCAGCAGTTTAACGGGGGGGCTAGATACGCAGTATTTT. Protein: CASSLTGGLDTQYF.

V usage is TRBV20-1 and J usage is TRBJ2-3, with 9 positions matching TRBD2. CDR1 is DFQATT, CDR2 SNEGSKA, per germline (reference sequence). V was clipped by 3 bases and J by 6 bases; unmatched bases: 7. The CDR3 has 14 amino acids. The CDR3 reads CSASWREGPDTQYF. CDR3 nucleotides: TGCAGTGCTAGCTGGCGGGAGGGCCCGGATACGCAGTATTTT.

Only one count was recorded for this clonotype. This chain links TRBV2 with TRBJ2-7; D gene ambiguous. Trimming stripped 6 bases from V and 5 bases from J, with 8 bases between. CDR3 length: 11 residues. The germline gives CDR1 SNHLY, CDR2 FYNNEI. The CDR3 DNA reads TGTGCCAGCAGGGGAATTGACGAGCAGTACTTC. Its protein product is CASRGIDEQYF.

This chain uses TRBV29-1 with TRBJ2-5; 8 bases are shared with TRBD1. The CDR3 totals 12 residues. V shed 6 bases, J shed 4 bases, and the junction held 4 bases outside the gene matches. Germline V gene sequence: CDR1 SQVTM, CDR2 ANQGSEA. The CDR3 reads CSVGTGRETQYF. The CDR3 coding sequence is TGCAGCGTAGGGACAGGTCGAGAGACCCAGTACTTC.

This chain links TRBV9 with TRBJ2-3; D may be TRBD2 (6 bases). V dropped 2 bases and J dropped 0 bases, with 10 bases sitting between them. CDR1 is SGDLS and CDR2 is YYNGEE in the germline V gene. The CDR3 covers 15 residues. The CDR3 region has the DNA TGTGCCAGCAGCGTCTACGGGACTAGCACAGATACGCAGTATTTT. It translates to CASSVYGTSTDTQYF.

The chain carries TRBV7-9 and TRBJ2-1; 8 bases map to TRBD2. The CDR3 has 16 amino acids. The trim removed 6 bases at V and 4 bases at J, leaving 11 bases unmatched. CDR1 and CDR2 (germline): SEHNR, FQNEAQ (reference sequence). The CDR3: CASRGGGPIVYNEQFF. CDR3 DNA sequence: TGTGCCAGCAGGGGCGGGGGGCCGATTGTTTACAATGAGCAGTTCTTC.

This clonotype was seen once. V and J are TRBV6-5 and TRBJ2-3, with a possible D match to TRBD1 (6 bases). Germline CDR1 MNHEY, CDR2 SVGAGI. CDR3 size: 15 residues. Trimming stripped 5 bases from V and 2 bases from J, with 14 bases between. The CDR3 DNA reads TGTGCCAGCAGTCCCCTAAGGGACAACACAGATACGCAGTATTTT. This sequence encodes CASSPLRDNTDTQYF.

This chain links TRBV6-6 with TRBJ2-3; TRBD2 matches 11 bases. This CDR3 has 16 residues. The junction had 0 bases not matched to a gene; V was cut back by 0 bases and J by 1 base. Germline assignment: CDR1 MNHNY and CDR2 SVGAGI (reference sequence). CDR3 in amino acids: CASSYSSGGGTDTQYF. DNA for the CDR3: TGTGCCAGCAGTTACTCTAGCGGGGGGGGCACAGATACGCAGTATTTT.

With respect to this clonotype: The junction departs from the called germline gene at one end, perhaps through a read error. The chain is built from TRBV2 and TRBJ1-5, with D perhaps TRBD1 (5 bases). The CDR3 spans 18 residues. Germline CDR1 SNHLY, CDR2 FYNNEI. CDR3 coding DNA: TGTGCCAGCAGTAAAGCCGGACGTGGGGGACGATTCGATCAGCCCCAGCATTTT. This sequence encodes CASSKAGRGGRFDQPQHF.